This T cell receptor (beta chain) derives from a study of cytomegalovirus exposure and HLA in healthy donors. This CDR3 region has 11 residues. Trimming removed 7 bases at V and 4 bases at J, with 8 bases between. Germline V gives CDR1 SQVTM, CDR2 ANQGSEA. On this clone: The antigen is unknown.

13 Jbeta primers and 60 Vbeta primers were used for the PCR. Some clones are missing from TCRdb's copy, which holds only in-frame ones; the method was immunoSEQ multiplex PCR. Its table lists some 200,000 clones. Study-level points and caveats: Later, TCR association rates were found to vary by HLA locus, highest for DRB1 and lowest for HLA-C. Association of a missense DCLRE1C variant with TCR beta V- and J-gene trimming was reported in a later analysis. High sensitivity and specificity were reportedly achieved when the classifier diagnosed cytomegalovirus status.

Sequenced material: PBMCs. This chain joins TRBV29-1 and TRBJ2-1, with D unclear. The receptor's source is a girl aged 2-10 years in good health and CMV-seropositive. The DNA of the CDR3 is TGCAGCGCTTCAGATTACAATGAGCAGTTCTTC. Encoded protein: CSASDYNEQFF.